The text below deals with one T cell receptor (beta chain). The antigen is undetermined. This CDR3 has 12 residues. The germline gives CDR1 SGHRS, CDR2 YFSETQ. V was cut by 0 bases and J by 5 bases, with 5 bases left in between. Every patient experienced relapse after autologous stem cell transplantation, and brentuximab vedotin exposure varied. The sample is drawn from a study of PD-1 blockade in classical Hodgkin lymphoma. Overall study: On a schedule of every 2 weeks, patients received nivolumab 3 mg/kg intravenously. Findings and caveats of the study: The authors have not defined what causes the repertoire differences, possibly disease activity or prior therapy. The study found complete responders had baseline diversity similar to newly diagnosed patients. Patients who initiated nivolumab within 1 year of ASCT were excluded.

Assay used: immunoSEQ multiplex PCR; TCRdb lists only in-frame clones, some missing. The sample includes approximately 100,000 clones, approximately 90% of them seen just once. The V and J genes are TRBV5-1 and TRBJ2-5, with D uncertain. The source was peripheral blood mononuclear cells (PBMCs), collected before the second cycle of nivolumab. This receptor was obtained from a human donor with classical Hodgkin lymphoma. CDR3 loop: CASSLVGETQYF. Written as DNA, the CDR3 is TGCGCCAGCAGCTTGGTTGGGGAGACCCAGTACTTC.